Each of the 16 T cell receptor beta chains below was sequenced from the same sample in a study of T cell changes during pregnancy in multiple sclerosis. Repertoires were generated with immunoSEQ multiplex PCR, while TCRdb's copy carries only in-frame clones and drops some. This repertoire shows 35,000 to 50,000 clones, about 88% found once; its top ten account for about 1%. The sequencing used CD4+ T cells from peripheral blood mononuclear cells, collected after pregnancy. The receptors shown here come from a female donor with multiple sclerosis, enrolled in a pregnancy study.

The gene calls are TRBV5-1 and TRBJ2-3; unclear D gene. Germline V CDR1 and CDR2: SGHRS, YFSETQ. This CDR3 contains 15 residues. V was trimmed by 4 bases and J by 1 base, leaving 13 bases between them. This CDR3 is CASSPPATGTDTQYF. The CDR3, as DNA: TGCGCCAGCAGCCCCCCTGCTACGGGCACAGATACGCAGTATTTT. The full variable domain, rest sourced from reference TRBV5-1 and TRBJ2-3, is KAGVTQTPRYLIKTRGQQVTLSCSPISGHRSVSWYQQTPGQGLQFLFEYFSETQRNKGNFPGRFSGRQFSNSRSEMNVSTLELGDSALYLCASSPPATGTDTQYFGPGTRLTVL.

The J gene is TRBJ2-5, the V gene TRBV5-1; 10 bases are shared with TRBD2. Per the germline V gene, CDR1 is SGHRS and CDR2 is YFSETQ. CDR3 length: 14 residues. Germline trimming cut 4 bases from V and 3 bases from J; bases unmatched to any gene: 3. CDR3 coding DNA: TGCGCCAGCAGCCTCGGGACTAGCGAAGAGACCCAGTACTTC. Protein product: CASSLGTSEETQYF.

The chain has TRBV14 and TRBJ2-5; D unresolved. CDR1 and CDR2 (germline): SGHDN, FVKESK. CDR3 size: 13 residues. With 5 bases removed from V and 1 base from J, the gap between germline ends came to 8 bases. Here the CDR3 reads CASSFSPQETQYF. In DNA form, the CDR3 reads TGTGCCAGCAGCTTTAGCCCCCAAGAGACCCAGTACTTC.

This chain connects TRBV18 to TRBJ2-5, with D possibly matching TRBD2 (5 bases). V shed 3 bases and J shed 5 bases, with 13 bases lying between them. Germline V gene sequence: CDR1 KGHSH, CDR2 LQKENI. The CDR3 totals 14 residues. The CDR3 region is CASSPPTRRETQYF. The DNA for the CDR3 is TGTGCCAGCTCACCGCCCACTAGAAGGGAGACCCAGTACTTC.

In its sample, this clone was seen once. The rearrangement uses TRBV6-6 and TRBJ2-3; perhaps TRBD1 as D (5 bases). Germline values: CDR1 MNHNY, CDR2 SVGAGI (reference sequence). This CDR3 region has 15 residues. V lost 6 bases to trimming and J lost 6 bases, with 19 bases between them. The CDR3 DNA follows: TGTGCCAGCAGGCCCGACAGCTTGGGGTGGGATACGCAGTATTTT. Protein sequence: CASRPDSLGWDTQYF.

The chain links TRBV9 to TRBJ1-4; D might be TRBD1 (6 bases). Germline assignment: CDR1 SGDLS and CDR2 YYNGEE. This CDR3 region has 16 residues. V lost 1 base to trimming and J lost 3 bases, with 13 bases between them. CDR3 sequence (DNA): TGTGCCAGCAGCGTATCCACCAGGGGAGCTAATGAAAAACTGTTTTTT. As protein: CASSVSTRGANEKLFF.

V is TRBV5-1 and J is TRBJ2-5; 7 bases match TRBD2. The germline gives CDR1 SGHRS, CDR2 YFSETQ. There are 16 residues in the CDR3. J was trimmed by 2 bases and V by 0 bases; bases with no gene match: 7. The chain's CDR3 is CASSLGVSAGQETQYF. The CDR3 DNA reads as TGCGCCAGCAGCTTGGGGGTTTCAGCGGGGCAAGAGACCCAGTACTTC.

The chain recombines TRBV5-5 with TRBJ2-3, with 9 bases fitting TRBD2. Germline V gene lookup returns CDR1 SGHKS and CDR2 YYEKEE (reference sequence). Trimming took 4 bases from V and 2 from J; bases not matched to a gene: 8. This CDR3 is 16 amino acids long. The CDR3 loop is CASSGLAGGPTDTQYF. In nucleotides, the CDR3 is TGTGCCAGCAGCGGTTTGGCGGGAGGGCCCACAGATACGCAGTATTTT.

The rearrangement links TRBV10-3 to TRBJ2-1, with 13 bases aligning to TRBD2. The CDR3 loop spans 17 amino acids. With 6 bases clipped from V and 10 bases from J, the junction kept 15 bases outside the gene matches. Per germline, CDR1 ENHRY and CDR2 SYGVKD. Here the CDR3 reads CAIRGYWTSGRGDEQFF. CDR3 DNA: TGTGCCATCAGGGGCTACTGGACTAGCGGGAGAGGGGACGAGCAGTTCTTC.

The CDR3 DNA is TGTGCCAGCAGTTTACACAATTCTAACTATGGCTACACCTTC. Amino acid sequence: CASSLHNSNYGYTF. The rearrangement links TRBV27 to TRBJ1-2; the D is unclear. Germline V gene sequence: CDR1 MNHEY, CDR2 SMNVEV (reference sequence). The V end lost 2 bases, the J end lost 0 bases, and 7 bases lay between the germline ends. The length of the CDR3 is 14 residues.

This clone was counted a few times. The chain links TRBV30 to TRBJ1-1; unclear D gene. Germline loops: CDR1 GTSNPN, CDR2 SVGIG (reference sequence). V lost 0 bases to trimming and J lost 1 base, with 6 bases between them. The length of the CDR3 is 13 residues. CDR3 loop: CAWSVLGNTEAFF. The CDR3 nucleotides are TGTGCCTGGAGTGTACTAGGGAACACTGAAGCTTTCTTT.

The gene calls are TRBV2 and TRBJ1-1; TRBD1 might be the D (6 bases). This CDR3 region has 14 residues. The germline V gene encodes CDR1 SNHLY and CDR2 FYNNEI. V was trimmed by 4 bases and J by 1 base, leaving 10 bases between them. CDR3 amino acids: CASSARGQNTEAFF. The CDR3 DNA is TGTGCCAGCAGTGCCAGGGGCCAGAACACTGAAGCTTTCTTT.

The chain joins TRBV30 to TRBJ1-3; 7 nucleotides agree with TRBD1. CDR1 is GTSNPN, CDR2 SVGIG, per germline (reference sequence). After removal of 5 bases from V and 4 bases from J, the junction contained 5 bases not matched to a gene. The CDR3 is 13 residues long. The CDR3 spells CAWDRDSGNTIYF. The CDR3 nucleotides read TGTGCCTGGGACAGGGATTCAGGAAACACCATATATTTT.

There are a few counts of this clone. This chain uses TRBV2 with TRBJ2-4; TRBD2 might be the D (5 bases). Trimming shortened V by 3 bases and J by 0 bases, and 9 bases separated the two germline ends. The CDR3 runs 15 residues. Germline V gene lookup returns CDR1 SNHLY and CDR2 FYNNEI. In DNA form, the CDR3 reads TGTGCCAGCAGTGAGACTACCCTAGCCAAAAACATTCAGTACTTC. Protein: CASSETTLAKNIQYF.

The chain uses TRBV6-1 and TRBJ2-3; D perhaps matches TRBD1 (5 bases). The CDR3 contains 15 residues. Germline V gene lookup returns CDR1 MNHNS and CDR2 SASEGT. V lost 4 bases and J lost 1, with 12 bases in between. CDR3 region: CASSVSLGGTDTQYF. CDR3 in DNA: TGTGCCAGCAGTGTCTCCCTAGGGGGCACAGATACGCAGTATTTT.

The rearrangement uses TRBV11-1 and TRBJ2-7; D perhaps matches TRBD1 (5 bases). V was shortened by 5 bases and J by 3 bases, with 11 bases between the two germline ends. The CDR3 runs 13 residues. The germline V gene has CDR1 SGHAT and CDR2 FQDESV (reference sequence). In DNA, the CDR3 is TGTGCCAGCAGCCAGACGGACAACTACGAGCAGTACTTC. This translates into CASSQTDNYEQYF.